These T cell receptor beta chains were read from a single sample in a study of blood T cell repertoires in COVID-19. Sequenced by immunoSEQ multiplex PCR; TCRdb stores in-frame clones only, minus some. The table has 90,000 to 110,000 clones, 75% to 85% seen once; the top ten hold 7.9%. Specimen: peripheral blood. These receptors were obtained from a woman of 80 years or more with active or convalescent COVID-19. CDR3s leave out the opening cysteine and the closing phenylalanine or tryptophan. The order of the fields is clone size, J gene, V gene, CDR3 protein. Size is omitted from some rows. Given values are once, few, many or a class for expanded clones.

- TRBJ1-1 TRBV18 ASSPPGRGRMNTEAF
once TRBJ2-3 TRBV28 ASSPAGGHTDTQY
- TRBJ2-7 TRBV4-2 ASSQDQQGVPYEQY
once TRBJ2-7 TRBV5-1 ASSVSGTSGTEQY
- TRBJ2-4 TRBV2 ASSVGRPSVY
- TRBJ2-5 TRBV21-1 ASSEDRRGDNLAGLSY
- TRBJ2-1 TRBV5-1 ASSSLAGYEQF
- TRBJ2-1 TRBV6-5 ASYFPGQGGHEQF
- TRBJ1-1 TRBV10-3 AISESSGRATEAF
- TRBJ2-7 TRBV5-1 ASSSTGTPIEQY
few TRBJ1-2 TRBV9 ASSATPAEDYGYT
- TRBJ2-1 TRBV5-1 ASSPRTSGSYNEQF
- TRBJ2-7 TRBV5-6 ATARQGRDEQY
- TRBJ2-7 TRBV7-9 ASSNPGDPIYEQY
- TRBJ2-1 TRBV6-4 ASSDSAASGGVNEQF
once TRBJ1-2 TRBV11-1 ASSPQGGRVDGYT
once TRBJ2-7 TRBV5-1 ASSFQLGSSYEQY
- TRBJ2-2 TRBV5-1 ASSLDGQSTGELF
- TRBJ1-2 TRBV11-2 ASSLEAGNYGYT
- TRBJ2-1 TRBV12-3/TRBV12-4 ASRSDSYNEQF
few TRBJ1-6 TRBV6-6 ASSSRQDNSPLH
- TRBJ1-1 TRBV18 ASSFRTAMNTEAF
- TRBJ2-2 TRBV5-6 ASSFTSGHRDVGELF
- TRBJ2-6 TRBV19 ASSTVPGANVLT
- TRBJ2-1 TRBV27 ASSPRTSGRLYNEQF
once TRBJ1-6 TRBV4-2 ASSQGDRGTSPLH
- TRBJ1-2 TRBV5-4 ASSQTGYGYT
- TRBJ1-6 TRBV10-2 ASSESNRGDSPLH
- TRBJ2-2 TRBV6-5 AEGIANTGELF
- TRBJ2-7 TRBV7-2 ASSLAETNVI
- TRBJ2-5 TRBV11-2 ASSLSTEETQY
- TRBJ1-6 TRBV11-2 ASSIRGYYNSPLH
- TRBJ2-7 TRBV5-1 ASRTSGRANEQY
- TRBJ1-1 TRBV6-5 ASSYRTGDTEAF
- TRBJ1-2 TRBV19 ASRRGSDYGYT
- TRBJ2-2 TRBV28 AGSRGNTGELF
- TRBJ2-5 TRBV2 ASSHLAEQETQY
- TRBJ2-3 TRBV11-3 ASSPPGTGGADTQY
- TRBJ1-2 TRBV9 ASSVGTGRANYGYT
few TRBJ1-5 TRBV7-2 ASSSWSGSNQPQH
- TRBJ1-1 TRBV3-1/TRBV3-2 ASSQPRGGADTEAF